This paragraph covers one T cell receptor beta chain sequence. The antigen remains unidentified. The sample belongs to a study of cytomegalovirus exposure and HLA in healthy donors. Study-wide findings and caveats: Earlier analysis found most TCR beta V segments productive about 90% or about 30% of the time.

The PCR contained 60 Vbeta and 13 Jbeta primers. TCRdb keeps only in-frame clones here, not all; method: immunoSEQ multiplex PCR. The sample records roughly 130,000 clones, 65% to 80% being singletons. Donors showed nominal health when sampled, although they likely had unrecorded immune exposures. Sequencing used PBMCs. The TCR was taken from a male donor in good health and CMV-seropositive.

The DNA of the CDR3 is TGTGCCAGCAGTGACTCGGGAGACAGGGTTCCCGGGGAGCTGTTTTTT. This encodes CASSDSGDRVPGELFF. V gene TRBV6-4 combines with J gene TRBJ2-2; TRBD1 matches at 7 bases. CDR1 and CDR2 from the germline V gene are MRHNA and SNTAGT. V shed 0 bases, J shed 6 bases, and the junction held 7 bases outside the gene matches. The CDR3 consists of 16 residues.